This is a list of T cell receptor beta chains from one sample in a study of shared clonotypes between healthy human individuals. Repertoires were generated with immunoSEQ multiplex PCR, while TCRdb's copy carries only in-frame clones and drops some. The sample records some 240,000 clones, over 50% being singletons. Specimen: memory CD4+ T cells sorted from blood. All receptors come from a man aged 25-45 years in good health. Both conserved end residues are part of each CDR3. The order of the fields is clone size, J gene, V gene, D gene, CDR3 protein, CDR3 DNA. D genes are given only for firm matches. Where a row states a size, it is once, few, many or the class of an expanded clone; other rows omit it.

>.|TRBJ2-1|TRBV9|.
CASTSDSRPSLGNEQFF
TGTGCCAGCACCTCTGACTCTCGTCCCAGCCTAGGTAATGAGCAGTTCTTC
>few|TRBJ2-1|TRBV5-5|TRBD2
CASRPTSGRPSYNEQFF
TGTGCCAGCAGGCCGACTAGCGGGAGGCCCTCCTACAATGAGCAGTTCTTC
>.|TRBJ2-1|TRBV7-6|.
CASSLSEISYNEQFF
TGTGCCAGCAGCTTGAGCGAGATCTCCTACAATGAGCAGTTCTTC
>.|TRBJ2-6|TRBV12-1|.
CASSFDSTGIISGANVLTF
TGTGCCAGCAGCTTTGACTCGACAGGGATTATCTCTGGGGCCAACGTCCTGACTTTC
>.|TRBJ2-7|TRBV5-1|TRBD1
CASSLEGQTYEQYF
TGCGCCAGCAGCTTGGAGGGACAGACCTACGAGCAGTACTTC
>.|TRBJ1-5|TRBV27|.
CASSLDGNQPQHF
TGTGCCAGCAGTTTAGACGGCAATCAGCCCCAGCATTTT
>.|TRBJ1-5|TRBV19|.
CASRPTSEDQPQHF
TGTGCCAGTAGACCTACAAGCGAGGATCAGCCCCAGCATTTT
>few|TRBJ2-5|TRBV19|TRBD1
CASSTGTAGETQYF
TGTGCCAGTAGTACTGGGACAGCCGGAGAGACCCAGTACTTC
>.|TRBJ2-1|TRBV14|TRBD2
CASSPSGRARGNEQFF
TGTGCCAGCAGTCCTAGCGGGAGGGCCCGGGGCAATGAGCAGTTCTTC
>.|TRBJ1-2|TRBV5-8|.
CASSPGDLYGYTF
TGTGCCAGCAGCCCCGGGGACTTATATGGCTACACCTTC
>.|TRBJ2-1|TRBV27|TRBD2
CASSPKLAGFYNEQFF
TGTGCCAGCAGCCCTAAACTAGCGGGGTTCTACAATGAGCAGTTCTTC
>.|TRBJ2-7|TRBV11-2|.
CASSLEAGRTYEQYF
TGTGCCAGCAGCTTAGAGGCAGGCCGGACCTACGAGCAGTACTTC
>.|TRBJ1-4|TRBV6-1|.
CASSTDPVNWEKLFF
TGTGCCAGCAGTACGGACCCCGTTAATTGGGAAAAACTGTTTTTT
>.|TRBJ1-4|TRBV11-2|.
CASSTADGSEKLFF
TGTGCCAGCAGCACAGCGGACGGATCTGAAAAACTGTTTTTT
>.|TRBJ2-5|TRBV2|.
CASSEVMGGETQYF
TGTGCCAGCAGTGAAGTTATGGGTGGAGAGACCCAGTACTTC
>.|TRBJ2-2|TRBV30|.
CAWSGWIGTGELFF
TGTGCCTGGAGTGGGTGGATTGGCACCGGGGAGCTGTTTTTT
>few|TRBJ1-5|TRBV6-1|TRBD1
CASSDGQGGYQPQHF
TGTGCCAGCAGTGACGGACAGGGTGGTTATCAGCCCCAGCATTTT
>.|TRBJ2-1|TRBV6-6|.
CASSYGSDEQFF
TGTGCCAGCAGCTACGGCTCTGATGAGCAGTTCTTC
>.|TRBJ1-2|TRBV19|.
CASSTGLVYGYTF
TGTGCCAGTAGTACGGGACTCGTCTATGGCTACACCTTC
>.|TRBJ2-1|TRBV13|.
CASSLGGTASYNEQFF
TGTGCCAGCAGCTTAGGAGGGACTGCCTCCTACAATGAGCAGTTCTTC
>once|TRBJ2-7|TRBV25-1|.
CASSPSPGVQGSYEQYF
TGTGCCAGCAGTCCCTCCCCGGGGGTTCAGGGGTCCTACGAGCAGTACTTC
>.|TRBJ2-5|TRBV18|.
CASSPMLEGRKTQYF
TGTGCCAGCTCACCAATGTTAGAAGGAAGGAAGACCCAGTACTTC
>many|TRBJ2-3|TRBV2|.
CASSQEGNTQYF
TGTGCCAGCAGTCAGGAAGGAAATACGCAGTATTTT
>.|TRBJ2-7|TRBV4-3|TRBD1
CASSQERQGSYSYEQYF
TGCGCCAGCAGCCAAGAACGACAGGGTTCCTACTCCTACGAGCAGTACTTC
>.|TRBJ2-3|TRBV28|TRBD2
CASNKRGLAGGYGTDTQYF
TGTGCCAGCAATAAGAGGGGACTAGCGGGGGGGTACGGCACAGATACGCAGTATTTT
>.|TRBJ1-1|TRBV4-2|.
CASSQEMNTEAFF
TGTGCCAGCAGCCAAGAGATGAACACTGAAGCTTTCTTT
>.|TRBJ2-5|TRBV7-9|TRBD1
CASSPISQGVGETQYF
TGTGCCAGCAGCCCAATTTCTCAGGGGGTTGGGGAGACCCAGTACTTC
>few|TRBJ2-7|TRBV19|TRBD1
CASSGSGGVYEQYF
TGTGCCAGTAGTGGCTCAGGGGGTGTATACGAGCAGTACTTC
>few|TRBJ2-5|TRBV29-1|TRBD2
CSASSGRLAGTQYF
TGCAGCGCCTCGAGCGGGAGGCTCGCTGGGACCCAGTACTTC
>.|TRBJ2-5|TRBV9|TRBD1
CASSVQGQIQETQYF
TGTGCCAGCAGCGTACAGGGACAGATCCAAGAGACCCAGTACTTC
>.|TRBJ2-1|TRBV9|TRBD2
CASSVAAGGSYNEQFF
TGTGCCAGCAGCGTAGCAGCGGGAGGCTCCTACAATGAGCAGTTCTTC
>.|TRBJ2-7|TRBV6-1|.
CASSDIGSRDEQYF
TGTGCCAGCAGTGATATAGGCAGTCGAGACGAGCAGTACTTC
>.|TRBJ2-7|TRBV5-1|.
CASSEVGPSYEQYF
TGCGCCAGCAGCGAAGTAGGGCCCTCCTACGAGCAGTACTTC
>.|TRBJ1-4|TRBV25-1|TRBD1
CASSETTGAAATNEKLFF
TGTGCCAGCAGTGAAACCACAGGGGCAGCAGCTACTAATGAAAAACTGTTTTTT
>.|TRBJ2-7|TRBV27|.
CASSDDSGYEQYF
TGTGCCAGCAGCGACGACTCGGGCTACGAGCAGTACTTC
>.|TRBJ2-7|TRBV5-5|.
CASSPLPLGSSYEQYF
TGTGCCAGCAGCCCGCTACCACTAGGAAGCTCCTACGAGCAGTACTTC
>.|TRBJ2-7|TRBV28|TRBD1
CASRPGQTYEQYF
TGTGCCAGCAGACCGGGACAGACCTACGAGCAGTACTTC
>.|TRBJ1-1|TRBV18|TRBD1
CASSPPGVGGTPFF
TGTGCCAGCTCACCACCAGGTGTAGGGGGCACTCCTTTCTTT
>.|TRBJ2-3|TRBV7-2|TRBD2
CASSPGGWGADTQYF
TGTGCCAGCAGCCCGGGGGGGTGGGGTGCAGATACGCAGTATTTT
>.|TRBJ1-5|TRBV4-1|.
CASSQDKFSNQPQHF
TGCGCCAGCAGCCAAGATAAGTTTAGCAATCAGCCCCAGCATTTT
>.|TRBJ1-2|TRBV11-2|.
CASSWRDTYGYTF
TGTGCCAGCAGCTGGCGGGACACCTATGGCTACACCTTC
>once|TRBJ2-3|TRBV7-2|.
CASSPSDVGTDTQYF
TGTGCCAGCAGCCCTTCCGACGTCGGCACAGATACGCAGTATTTT
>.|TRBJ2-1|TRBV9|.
CASSVGGDSLHEQFF
TGTGCCAGCAGCGTAGGGGGGGACTCCTTACATGAGCAGTTCTTC
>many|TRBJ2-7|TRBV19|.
CASSPSGLVTYEQYF
TGTGCCAGTAGTCCGTCGGGCTTAGTAACTTACGAGCAGTACTTC
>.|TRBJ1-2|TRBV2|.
CASSEGTDYGYTF
TGTGCCAGCAGTGAAGGGACAGACTATGGCTACACCTTC
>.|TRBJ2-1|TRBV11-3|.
CASSKNYRNEQFF
TGTGCCAGCAGCAAGAATTACAGGAATGAGCAGTTCTTC
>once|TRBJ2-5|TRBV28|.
CASSFSARPETQYF
TGTGCCAGCAGTTTTAGCGCCAGGCCAGAGACCCAGTACTTC
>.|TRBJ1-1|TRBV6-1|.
CASSERQANTEAFF
TGTGCCAGCAGTGAGCGTCAGGCGAACACTGAAGCTTTCTTT
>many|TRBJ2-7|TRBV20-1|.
CSAGVPEQYF
TGCAGTGCTGGGGTCCCCGAGCAGTACTTC
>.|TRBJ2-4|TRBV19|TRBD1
CASSPRAGQGTVQYF
TGTGCCAGTAGTCCCAGGGCGGGACAGGGAACAGTTCAGTACTTC
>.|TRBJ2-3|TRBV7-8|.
CASSIYDGGRGTQYF
TGTGCCAGCAGCATATACGACGGCGGCAGGGGTACGCAGTATTTT
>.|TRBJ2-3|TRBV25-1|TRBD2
CASSEAGEGTDTQYF
TGTGCCAGCAGTGAGGCGGGAGAAGGCACAGATACGCAGTATTTT
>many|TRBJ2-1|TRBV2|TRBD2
CASSEKGLAANEQFF
TGTGCCAGCAGTGAAAAGGGACTAGCGGCCAATGAGCAGTTCTTC
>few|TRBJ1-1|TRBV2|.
CASSEAARQAGVAFF
TGTGCCAGCAGTGAAGCGGCCAGACAGGCAGGTGTAGCTTTCTTT